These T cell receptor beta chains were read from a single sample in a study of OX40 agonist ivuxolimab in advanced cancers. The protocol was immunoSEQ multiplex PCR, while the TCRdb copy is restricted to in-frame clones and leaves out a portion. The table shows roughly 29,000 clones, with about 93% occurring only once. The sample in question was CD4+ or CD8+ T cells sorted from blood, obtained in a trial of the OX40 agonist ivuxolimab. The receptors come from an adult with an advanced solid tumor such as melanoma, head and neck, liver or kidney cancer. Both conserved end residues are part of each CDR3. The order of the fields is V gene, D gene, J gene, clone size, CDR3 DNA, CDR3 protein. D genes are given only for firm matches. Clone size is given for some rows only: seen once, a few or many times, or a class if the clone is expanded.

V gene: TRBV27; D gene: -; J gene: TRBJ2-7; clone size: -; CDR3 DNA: TGTGCCAGCAGTTTAGGGGCCGGGACTTCCTACGAGCAGTACTTC; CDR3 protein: CASSLGAGTSYEQYF
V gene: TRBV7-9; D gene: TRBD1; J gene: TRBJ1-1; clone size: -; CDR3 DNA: TGTGCCAGCAGCTCCGACAGGGATTGGACTGAAGCTTTCTTT; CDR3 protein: CASSSDRDWTEAFF
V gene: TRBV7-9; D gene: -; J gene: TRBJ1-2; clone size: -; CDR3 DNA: TGTGCCAGCAGCTTAGAAATCAGCGCTAACTATGGCTACACCTTC; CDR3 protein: CASSLEISANYGYTF
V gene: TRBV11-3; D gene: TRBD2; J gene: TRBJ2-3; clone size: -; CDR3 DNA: TGTGCCAGCAGCTTAGGGACTAGCGGGGGCGATACGCAGTATTTT; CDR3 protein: CASSLGTSGGDTQYF
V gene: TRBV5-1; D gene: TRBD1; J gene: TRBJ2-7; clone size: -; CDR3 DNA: TGCGCCAGCAGCTTGCAGGGGGCGGGTGTCCACGAGCAGTACTTC; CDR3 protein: CASSLQGAGVHEQYF
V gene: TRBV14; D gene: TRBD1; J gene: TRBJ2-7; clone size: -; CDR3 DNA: TGTGCCAGCAAGGCGACAGGGGGCTGGAACGAGCAGTACTTC; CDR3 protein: CASKATGGWNEQYF
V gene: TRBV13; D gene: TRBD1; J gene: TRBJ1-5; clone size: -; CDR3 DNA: TGTGCCAGCAGCTTAGGGCGGACAGGGAAGGGTCAGCCCCAGCATTTT; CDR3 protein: CASSLGRTGKGQPQHF
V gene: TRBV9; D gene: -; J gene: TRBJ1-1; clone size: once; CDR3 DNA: TGTGCCAGCAGCGTCGGGACAACTGAAGCTTTCTTT; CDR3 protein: CASSVGTTEAFF
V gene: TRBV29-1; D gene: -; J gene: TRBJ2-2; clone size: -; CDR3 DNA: TGCAGCGTTGAATTGGGGGGGGCCGTCGGGGAGCTGTTTTTT; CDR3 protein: CSVELGGAVGELFF
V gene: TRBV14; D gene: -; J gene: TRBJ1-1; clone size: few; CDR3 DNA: TGTGCCAGCAGCCTTCGACCGACTGAAGCTTTCTTT; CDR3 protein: CASSLRPTEAFF
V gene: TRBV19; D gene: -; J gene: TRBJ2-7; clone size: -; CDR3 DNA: TGTGCCAGTAGTATCACAGGGAATTCCTACGAGCAGTACTTC; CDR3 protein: CASSITGNSYEQYF
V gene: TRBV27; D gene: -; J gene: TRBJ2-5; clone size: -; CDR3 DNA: TGTGCCAGCAGTCCAGGGGGGACAGAAGAGACCCAGTACTTC; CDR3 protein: CASSPGGTEETQYF
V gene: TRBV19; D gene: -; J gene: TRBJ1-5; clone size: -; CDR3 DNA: TGTGCCAGTAGTATCGGCGGGGAGCCCCAGCATTTT; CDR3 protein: CASSIGGEPQHF
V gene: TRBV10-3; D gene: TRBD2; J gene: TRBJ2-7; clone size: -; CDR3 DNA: TGTGCCATCAGCCGGGTAGTAGCGGGGACCTACGAGCAGTACTTC; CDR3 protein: CAISRVVAGTYEQYF
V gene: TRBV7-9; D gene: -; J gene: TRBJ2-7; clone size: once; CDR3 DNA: TGTGCCAGCAGCCAGGGGACTTTGGCAGGGGAGCAGTACTTC; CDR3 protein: CASSQGTLAGEQYF
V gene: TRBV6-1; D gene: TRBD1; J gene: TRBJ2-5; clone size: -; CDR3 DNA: TGTGCCAGCAGTAACCCCGGGACAGGGGGGGAGACCCAGTACTTC; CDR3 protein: CASSNPGTGGETQYF
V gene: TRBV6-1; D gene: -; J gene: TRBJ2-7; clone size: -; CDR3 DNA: TGTGCCAGCAGGCCACTGACAGGCACCTACGAGCAGTACTTC; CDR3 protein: CASRPLTGTYEQYF
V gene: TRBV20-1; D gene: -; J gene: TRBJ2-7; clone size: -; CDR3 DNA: TGCAGTGCTTTAAGCTACGAGCAGTACTTC; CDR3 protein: CSALSYEQYF
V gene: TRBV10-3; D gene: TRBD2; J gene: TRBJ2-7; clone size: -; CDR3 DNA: TGTGCCATCGCGGGGGAATACGAGCAGTACTTC; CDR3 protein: CAIAGEYEQYF
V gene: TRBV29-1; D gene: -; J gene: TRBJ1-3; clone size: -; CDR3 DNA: TGCAGCGTGTGGACCGATTTTGGAAACACCATATATTTT; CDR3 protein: CSVWTDFGNTIYF
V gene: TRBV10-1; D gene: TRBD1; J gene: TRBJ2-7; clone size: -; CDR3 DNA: TGCGCCAGCAGTGAGATCGCAGGACAGGGAACCCACGAGCAGTACTTC; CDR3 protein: CASSEIAGQGTHEQYF
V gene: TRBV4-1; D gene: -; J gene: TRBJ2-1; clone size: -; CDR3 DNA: TGCGCCAGCAGCCAAGGTTACGGGACCAGCTCCTACAATGAGCAGTTCTTC; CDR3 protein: CASSQGYGTSSYNEQFF
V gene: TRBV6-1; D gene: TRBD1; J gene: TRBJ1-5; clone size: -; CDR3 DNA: TGTGCCAGCAGTCCAACAGGGGGGCAGCCCCAGCATTTT; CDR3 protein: CASSPTGGQPQHF
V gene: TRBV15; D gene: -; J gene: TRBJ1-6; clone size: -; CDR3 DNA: TGTGCCACCAGCGGGCGGACAGCATATAATTCACCCCTCCACTTT; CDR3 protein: CATSGRTAYNSPLHF
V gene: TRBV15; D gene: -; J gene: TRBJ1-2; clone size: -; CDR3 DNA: TGTGCCACCAGCACCCATGGGAGGGCCGATGGCTACACCTTC; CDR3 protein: CATSTHGRADGYTF
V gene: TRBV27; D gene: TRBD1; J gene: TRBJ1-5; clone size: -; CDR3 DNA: TGTGCCAGCAGGCCACAGGGGTATAGCAATCAGCCCCAGCATTTT; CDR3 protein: CASRPQGYSNQPQHF
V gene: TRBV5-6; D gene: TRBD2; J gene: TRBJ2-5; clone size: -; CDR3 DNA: TGTGCCAGCAGCTTGGGCGGACTAGCGGGAGGAGGGGGCCGGGAGACCCAGTACTTC; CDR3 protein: CASSLGGLAGGGGRETQYF
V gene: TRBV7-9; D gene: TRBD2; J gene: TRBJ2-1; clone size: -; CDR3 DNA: TGTGCCAGCAGCCCGCCGACTAGCGGGGGGGGTTATGAGCAGTTCTTC; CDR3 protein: CASSPPTSGGGYEQFF
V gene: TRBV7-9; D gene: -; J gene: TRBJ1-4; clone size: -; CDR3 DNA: TGTGCCAGCAGCTTAGGCCAGGGGCAGGAAAAACTGTTTTTT; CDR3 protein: CASSLGQGQEKLFF
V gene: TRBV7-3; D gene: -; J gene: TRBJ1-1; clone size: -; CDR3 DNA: TGTGCCAGCAGCTTAATAGGGAACACTGAAGCTTTCTTT; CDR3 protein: CASSLIGNTEAFF
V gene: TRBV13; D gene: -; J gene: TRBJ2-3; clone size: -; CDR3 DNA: TGTGCCAGCAGCTTGGGTTATCGTCAGGGTGGATCTAGCACAGATACGCAGTATTTT; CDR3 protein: CASSLGYRQGGSSTDTQYF
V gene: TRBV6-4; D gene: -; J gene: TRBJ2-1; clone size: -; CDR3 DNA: TGTGCCAGCAGTGACTCCGGAAATGAGCAGTTCTTC; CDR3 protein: CASSDSGNEQFF
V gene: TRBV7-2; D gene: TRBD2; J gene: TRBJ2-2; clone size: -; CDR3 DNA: TGTGCCAGCAGCCCAAAAGGACTAGCGGGAGGAGGTGGGGAGCTGTTTTTT; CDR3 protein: CASSPKGLAGGGGELFF
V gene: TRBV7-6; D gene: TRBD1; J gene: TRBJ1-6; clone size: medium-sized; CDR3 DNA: TGTGCCAGCAGCTTAAACAGGGGTAATTCACCCCTCCACTTT; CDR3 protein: CASSLNRGNSPLHF
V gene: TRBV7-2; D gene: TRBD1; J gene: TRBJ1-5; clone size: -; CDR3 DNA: TGTGCCAGCAGCTTAGGGGGACAGGGATTCGGCAATCAGCCCCAGCATTTT; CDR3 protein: CASSLGGQGFGNQPQHF
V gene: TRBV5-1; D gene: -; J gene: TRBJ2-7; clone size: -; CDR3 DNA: TGCGCCAGCAGCTTGGTCGTAGGGGCCCGCGAGCAGTACTTC; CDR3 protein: CASSLVVGAREQYF
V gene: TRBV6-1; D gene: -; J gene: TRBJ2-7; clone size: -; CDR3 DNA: TGTGCCAGCAGTTTCGGACAGTCCTACGAGCAGTACTTC; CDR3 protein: CASSFGQSYEQYF
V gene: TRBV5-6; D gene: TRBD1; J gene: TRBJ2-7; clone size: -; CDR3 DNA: TGTGCCAGCAGCTTGGCTGGGACAGGTCGGTACGAGCAGTACTTC; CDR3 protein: CASSLAGTGRYEQYF
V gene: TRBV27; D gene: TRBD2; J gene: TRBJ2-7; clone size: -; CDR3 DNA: TGTGCCAGCAGTTTTGGGCTAGCGGGGGTTGAGCAGTACTTC; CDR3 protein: CASSFGLAGVEQYF
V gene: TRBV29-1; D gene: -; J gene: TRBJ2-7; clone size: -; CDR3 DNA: TGCAGCGCAAAGCTTAGTGCGTCCTACGAGCAGTACTTC; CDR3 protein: CSAKLSASYEQYF
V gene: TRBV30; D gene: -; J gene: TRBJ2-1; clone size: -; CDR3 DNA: TGTGCCTGGAGTAAAGGACGTGGCAATGAGCAGTTCTTC; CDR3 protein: CAWSKGRGNEQFF
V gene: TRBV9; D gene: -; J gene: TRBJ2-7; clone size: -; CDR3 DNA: TGTGCCAGCAGCGTAGAGGACTTTTGGGGGAACGAGCAGTACTTC; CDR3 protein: CASSVEDFWGNEQYF
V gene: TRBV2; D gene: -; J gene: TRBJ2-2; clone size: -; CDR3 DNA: TGTGCCAGCACCGGGGAAGGGGACGGCGGGGAGCTGTTTTTT; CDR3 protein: CASTGEGDGGELFF
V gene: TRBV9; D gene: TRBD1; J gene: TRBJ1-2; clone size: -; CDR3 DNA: TGTGCCAGCAGCGCTGGGGACAGTCCTGGCTACACCTTC; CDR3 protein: CASSAGDSPGYTF
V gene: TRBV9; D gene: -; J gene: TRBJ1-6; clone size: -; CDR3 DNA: TGTGCCAGCAGCGCTGACAGCTATAATTCACCCCTCCACTTT; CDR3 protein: CASSADSYNSPLHF
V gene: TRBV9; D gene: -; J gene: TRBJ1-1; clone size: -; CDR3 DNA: TGTGCCAGCAGCCCTCGGACGGCGAACACTGAAGCTTTCTTT; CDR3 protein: CASSPRTANTEAFF
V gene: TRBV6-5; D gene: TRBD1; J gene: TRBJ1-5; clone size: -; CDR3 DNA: TGTGCCAGCATAGACAGGGATAGCAATCAGCCCCAGCATTTT; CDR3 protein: CASIDRDSNQPQHF
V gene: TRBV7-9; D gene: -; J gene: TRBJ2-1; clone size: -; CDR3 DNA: TGTGCCAGCAGGCCACTACGCGTCGATCCCAATGAGCAGTTCTTC; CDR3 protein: CASRPLRVDPNEQFF
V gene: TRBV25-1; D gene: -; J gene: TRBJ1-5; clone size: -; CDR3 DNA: TGTGCCAGCAGTGATCGGAGCAATCAGCCCCAGCATTTT; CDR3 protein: CASSDRSNQPQHF
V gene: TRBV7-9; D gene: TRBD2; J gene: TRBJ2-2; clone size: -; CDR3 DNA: TGTGCCAGCAGCTTAAGAGCGGGAGGGCCTGGGGAGCTGTTTTTT; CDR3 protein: CASSLRAGGPGELFF
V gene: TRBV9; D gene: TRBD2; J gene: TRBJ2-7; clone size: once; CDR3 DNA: TGTGCCAGCAGCGGCACTAGCGGGGGCTCCTACGAGCAGTACTTC; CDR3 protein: CASSGTSGGSYEQYF
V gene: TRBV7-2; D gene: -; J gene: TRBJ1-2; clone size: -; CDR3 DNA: TGTGCCAGCAGCGCGAATGGCTACACCTTC; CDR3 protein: CASSANGYTF
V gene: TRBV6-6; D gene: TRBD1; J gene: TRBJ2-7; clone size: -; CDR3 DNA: TGTGCCAGCAGTTACCGATCAGGGGGACCGACCTACGAGCAGTACTTC; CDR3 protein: CASSYRSGGPTYEQYF